This T cell receptor beta chain was found in a study of blood T cells in healthy people across ages. A second about 6 to 11 cycle PCR used barcoded and J-beta primers. Carrying 12 random nucleotides, a template-switch adaptor labeled each individual cDNA molecule. TCRdb re-called the 5' RACE reads through MiXCR, storing one row per CDR3 protein. The sample lists hundreds of thousands of distinct CDR3 sequences, around 41% seen once, with 30% in the top ten. Findings of the study overall: The authors considered diversity estimates from one million T cells to be underestimates. As age increased, TCR beta diversity per million T cells fell in a roughly linear fashion.

About this clonotype itself: Its matching antigen is unknown.

The sample providers were healthy Caucasian people from Russia, aged roughly 6 to 90. This TCR came from a man at least 80 years old in good health. Sequenced material: blood.

This chain's CDR3 is CASSYRRPSGRARSDTQYF. CDR3 DNA: TGTGCCAGCAGTTACCGACGTCCTAGCGGGAGGGCCAGGTCAGATACGCAGTATTTT. The chain couples TRBV6-5 to TRBJ2-3; TRBD2 matches at 12 bases. Losses at the gene ends were 2 bases for V and 4 bases for J; bases not matched to a gene: 13. Germline V gives CDR1 MNHEY, CDR2 SVGAGI. This CDR3 contains 19 residues.